What follows describes a single TCR beta chain. Its antigen is not known. This sample stems from a study of cytotoxic CD8 clonotypes in ibrutinib-treated CLL. Study results and caveats: Baseline levels were approached again at progression, after clonality had risen at ibrutinib response.

J was trimmed by 3 bases and V by 3 bases; bases with no gene match: 2. CDR1 is SGHRS, CDR2 YFSETQ, per germline. This CDR3 contains 14 residues. Some clones are missing from TCRdb's copy, which holds only in-frame ones; the method was immunoSEQ multiplex PCR. The sample contains 150,000 to 200,000 clones, about 88% of which appear only once. The source of this sequence is a human donor with chronic lymphocytic leukemia. This chain uses TRBV5-1 with TRBJ2-7, with 11 positions matching TRBD2. This specimen consisted of PBMCs, obtained at disease progression, from a patient treated with ibrutinib. CDR3 in amino acids: CASSSGTSGYEQYF. The CDR3 bases are TGCGCCAGCAGCTCCGGGACTAGCGGCTACGAGCAGTACTTC.